The present T cell receptor (beta chain) was sequenced within a study of STAT5B mutations in CD4+ large granular lymphocyte leukemia. Controls came from buffy coats of healthy blood donors. Method: immunoSEQ multiplex PCR; TCRdb's copy keeps in-frame clones and lacks some. The data contain about 33,000 clones, roughly 72% of them singletons. J gave up 8 bases and V 4 bases, and 6 bases lay outside the gene matches. The CDR3 covers 13 residues. Germline V lookup: CDR1 SGHNT, CDR2 YYREEE (reference sequence). Material: CD4+ T cells from blood buffy coats. The sequence came from a human donor in good health. The genes are TRBV5-4 and TRBJ1-2; 9 nucleotides agree with TRBD1. CDR3 region: CASSIGQGYGYTF. As DNA, the CDR3 is TGTGCCAGCAGCATAGGACAGGGGTACGGCTACACCTTC.